One and the same sample provided the 30 T cell receptor beta chains below, sequenced in a study of blood T cells in healthy people across ages. A sample-barcoded 5' primer and a J-beta primer mix were used in a second PCR of roughly 7 to 11 cycles. A single record per CDR3 protein comes from TCRdb applying MiXCR to the 5' RACE reads. This table holds some 850,000 distinct CDR3 sequences, 25% to 30% found once. This same sample was also taken into another study, of T cells of mothers and their children.

The sequenced sample consisted of blood. All receptors come from a boy aged 10-17 years in good health.

This CDR3 is CASSPIMPGYEQYF. DNA of the CDR3: TGTGCCAGCAGCCCCATTATGCCCGGGTACGAGCAGTACTTC. The V call is TRBV11-2, the J call TRBJ2-7, with D uncertain. Germline V CDR1 and CDR2: SGHAT, FQNNGV. With 5 bases removed from V and 4 bases from J, the gap between germline ends came to 15 bases. The CDR3 has 14 amino acids.

This clonotype has more than one count but fewer than ten. The chain uses TRBV6-5 and TRBJ2-2; D is ambiguous. Germline loops: CDR1 MNHEY, CDR2 SVGAGI. There are 12 residues in the CDR3. V lost 6 bases, J lost 6 bases, and 8 bases lay in between. CDR3 amino acids: CASSRAAGELFF. Written as DNA, the CDR3 is TGTGCCAGCAGCCGTGCAGCCGGGGAGCTGTTTTTT.

Regarding this clonotype: One end of the junction varies from germline; a read error may be responsible. This sequence joins TRBV10-3 and TRBJ2-3; maybe TRBD2 (5 bases). The length of the CDR3 is 15 residues. Germline CDR1 is ENHRY and CDR2 is SYGVKD. The CDR3 DNA sequence: TGTACCATCAGTCGAGGACTCCGTTCCACAGATACGCAGTATTTT. Amino acids: CTISRGLRSTDTQYF.

This clonotype has a handful of counts. The V and J genes are TRBV10-1 and TRBJ2-3; D not certain. Per germline, CDR1 WNHNN and CDR2 SYGVQD (reference sequence). This CDR3 comprises 13 residues. V was cut by 4 bases and J by 4 bases, with 9 bases left in between. DNA of the CDR3: TGCGCCAGCAGTGGACTCCCTCCAGATACGCAGTATTTT. Protein product: CASSGLPPDTQYF.

This clonotype occurred a few times. The chain recombines TRBV5-1 with TRBJ2-2; TRBD1 is a possible D gene (6 bases). CDR1 is SGHRS, CDR2 YFSETQ, per germline. Between the trimmed V and J ends, which lost 0 bases and 5 bases, there was a span of 8 bases. The CDR3 is made up of 14 amino acids. CDR3 bases: TGCGCCAGCAGCTTGGGGACAGCAACCGGGGAGCTGTTTTTT. Protein product: CASSLGTATGELFF.

The rearrangement links TRBV6-5 to TRBJ1-6, with TRBD1 identical over 7 bases. Trimming cost V 6 bases and J 10 bases; bases outside gene matches: 9. CDR1 and CDR2 from the germline V gene are MNHEY and SVGAGI. CDR3 length: 14 residues. The CDR3 loop is CASRRQGLNSPLHF. As DNA, the CDR3 is TGTGCCAGCAGGAGACAGGGTTTAAACTCACCCCTCCACTTT.

The J gene is TRBJ1-2, the V gene TRBV19; D is possibly TRBD1 (5 bases). Germline lookup yields CDR1 LNHDA and CDR2 SQIVND (reference sequence). V gave up 3 bases and J gave up 4 bases, with 15 bases separating them. This CDR3 region has 15 residues. CDR3 DNA: TGTGCCAGTAGTATGGGGTGGGGCCGGGGCTATGGCTACACCTTC. It codes for CASSMGWGRGYGYTF.

This clonotype was seen many times. The chain carries TRBV29-1 and TRBJ2-5; 8 nucleotides line up with TRBD1. CDR3 size: 11 residues. From germline, CDR1 is SQVTM and CDR2 ANQGSEA. The J segment lost 7 bases and the V segment lost 5 bases, leaving 3 bases of the junction unmatched. CDR3: CSVQQGGTQYF. The CDR3 DNA reads as TGCAGCGTTCAACAGGGGGGGACCCAGTACTTC.

This clonotype came up a few times. The chain employs TRBV3-1 and TRBJ2-5; TRBD2 matches 11 bases. This CDR3 is 19 amino acids long. J gave up 2 bases and V 0 bases, and 11 bases lay outside the gene matches. In germline, CDR1 is LGHDT, CDR2 YNNKEL (reference sequence). CDR3 loop: CASSQETLAGGHRQETQYF. DNA of the CDR3: TGTGCCAGCAGCCAAGAGACCCTAGCGGGGGGTCACCGGCAAGAGACCCAGTACTTC.

This clonotype has more than one count but fewer than ten. The genes are TRBV29-1 and TRBJ2-3; 12 positions agree with TRBD2. The CDR3 runs to 15 residues. V lost 7 bases and J lost 2; bases outside the gene matches: 7. Germline assignment: CDR1 SQVTM and CDR2 ANQGSEA. The CDR3 here is CSGSTSGGDTDTQYF. CDR3 sequence (DNA): TGCAGCGGCTCGACTAGCGGGGGTGACACAGATACGCAGTATTTT.

This chain uses TRBV28 with TRBJ1-5, with 12 bases identical to TRBD1. The CDR3 is 14 residues long. After removal of 6 bases from V and 6 bases from J, the junction contained 3 bases not matched to a gene. From germline, CDR1 is MDHEN and CDR2 SYDVKM. The CDR3 nucleotides read TGTGCCAGCAGCCCGGGACAGGGGGCTCAGCCCCAGCATTTT. This encodes CASSPGQGAQPQHF.

This clonotype was found a few times. The chain carries TRBV20-1 and TRBJ2-1; D ambiguous. This CDR3 has 16 residues. The V end was cut by 2 bases, the J end by 0 bases, with 14 bases between. Germline CDR1 is DFQATT and CDR2 is SNEGSKA (reference sequence). Here the CDR3 reads CSARFAQQSSYNEQFF. The CDR3 DNA is TGCAGTGCTAGATTTGCACAACAGAGCTCCTACAATGAGCAGTTCTTC.

This clonotype was detected a few times. This rearrangement joins TRBV5-1 to TRBJ2-1, with 13 bases fitting TRBD2. Germline V gene data show CDR1 as SGHRS and CDR2 as YFSETQ. V trimming: 0 bases; J trimming: 5 bases; junction bases outside the gene matches: 8. CDR3 size: 18 residues. The CDR3 nucleotides read TGCGCCAGCAGCTTGGGGACTAGCGGGGGCGGAAACAACAATGAGCAGTTCTTC. Translating gives CASSLGTSGGGNNNEQFF.

This chain joins TRBV28 and TRBJ2-7; 8 bases agree with TRBD1. The CDR3 covers 16 residues. V lost 5 bases to trimming and J lost 0 bases; unmatched junction nucleotides: 9. The germline V gene encodes CDR1 MDHEN and CDR2 SYDVKM. CDR3 sequence: CASSPRTGQSSYEQYF. CDR3 bases: TGTGCCAGCAGTCCTCGGACAGGGCAGAGCTCCTACGAGCAGTACTTC.

The chain joins TRBV5-1 to TRBJ2-5, with 7 bases that match TRBD2. The end of the DNA fits TRBJ2-7 better, so the J call may be wrong. CDR3 length: 14 amino acids. From germline, CDR1 is SGHRS and CDR2 YFSETQ. The CDR3 DNA reads TGCGCCAGCAGCTGGGAGGGACGGAACTACGAGCAGTACTTC. It codes for CASSWEGRNYEQYF.

The rearrangement links TRBV2 to TRBJ1-1, with D maybe TRBD1 (5 bases). Germline V gives CDR1 SNHLY, CDR2 FYNNEI. V lost 5 bases to trimming and J lost 4 bases, with 11 bases between them. The CDR3 has 13 residues. CDR3 sequence: CASSKGFGTEAFF. In DNA, the CDR3 is TGTGCCAGCAGTAAGGGGTTCGGCACTGAAGCTTTCTTT.

This rearrangement joins TRBV6-6 to TRBJ2-5, with 8 bases fitting TRBD2. Per germline, CDR1 MNHNY and CDR2 SVGAGI (reference sequence). The CDR3 runs to 16 residues. J lost 1 base, V lost 5 bases, and 9 bases had no gene match. CDR3 bases: TGTGCCAGCAGTCTCGGGGGGGCCGCTATCCAAGAGACCCAGTACTTC. Translated, it gives CASSLGGAAIQETQYF.

With regard to this clonotype: Sequence at one end of the junction differs from germline and may be a read error. V gene TRBV7-9 combines with J gene TRBJ1-4; 7 bases map to TRBD1. This CDR3 has 15 residues. Germline V gives CDR1 SEHNR, CDR2 FQNEAQ (reference sequence). The CDR3: CASSSWDRAKEKLFF. CDR3 coding DNA: TGTGCCAGCAGCTCTTGGGACAGAGCTAAGGAAAAACTGTTTTTT.

This sequence joins TRBV2 and TRBJ2-2; 12 nucleotides align to TRBD2. Germline CDR1 is SNHLY and CDR2 is FYNNEI. The CDR3 has 14 residues. V lost 8 bases and J lost 5; bases outside the gene matches: 3. The CDR3 nucleotides read TGTGCCAGCGGACTAGCGGGAACGACCGGGGAGCTGTTTTTT. Amino acids: CASGLAGTTGELFF.

The V and J genes are TRBV2 and TRBJ2-3; TRBD2 matches 10 bases. Germline values: CDR1 SNHLY, CDR2 FYNNEI. J gave up 2 bases and V 6 bases, and 8 bases lay outside the gene matches. The CDR3 sequence is 16 residues long. CDR3 in DNA: TGTGCCAGCAGGAGCGGGGGGGGTTCTTACACAGATACGCAGTATTTT. It is translated as CASRSGGGSYTDTQYF.

This chain joins TRBV28 and TRBJ2-4; 7 bases line up with TRBD1. Germline assignment: CDR1 MDHEN and CDR2 SYDVKM. The CDR3 length is 16 residues. The V gene end was trimmed by 4 bases and the J gene end by 1 base; junction bases not matched to a gene: 7. Here the CDR3 DNA reads TGTGCCAGCAGTTCGACAGGGCCAGACGCCAAAAACATTCAGTACTTC. Amino acids: CASSSTGPDAKNIQYF.

This clonotype has more than one count but fewer than ten. The V call is TRBV15, the J call TRBJ2-1; D is unclear. V was cut by 5 bases and J by 9 bases, with 8 bases left in between. Per the germline V gene, CDR1 is LNHNV and CDR2 is YYDKDF (reference sequence). This CDR3 region has 11 residues. The CDR3 region has the DNA TGTGCCACCAGCGGTACCGGTGAGCAGTTCTTC. Its protein product is CATSGTGEQFF.

CDR3 in amino acids: CASSLTGAPQNEQFF. The DNA for the CDR3 is TGCGCCAGCAGCTTAACGGGGGCCCCTCAGAATGAGCAGTTCTTC. The V and J genes are TRBV5-1 and TRBJ2-1; TRBD1 or TRBD2 may be the D gene (6 bases each). The CDR3 consists of 15 residues. V was shortened by 2 bases and J by 7 bases, with 16 bases between the two germline ends. Germline assignment: CDR1 SGHRS and CDR2 YFSETQ.

To note about this clonotype: The junction differs from germline at one of its ends, possibly a read error. The V and J genes are TRBV5-6 and TRBJ1-1, with a tentative D call TRBD1 (5 bases). The CDR3 contains 18 residues. CDR1 SGHDT and CDR2 YYEEEE come from the germline V gene. CDR3 amino acids: CASSVSGARGFMNTEPFF. The CDR3 DNA reads TGTGCCAGCAGCGTTTCCGGGGCAAGGGGTTTTATGAACACTGAACCTTTCTTT.

The chain is built from TRBV20-1 and TRBJ2-3, with D maybe TRBD2 (6 bases). Germline CDR1 DFQATT, CDR2 SNEGSKA (reference sequence). The CDR3 is 13 residues long. The germline V and J ends were trimmed by 3 bases and 2 bases, with 9 bases remaining between them. CDR3 sequence (DNA): TGCAGTGCTAGGGGCGGGGTCACAGATACGCAGTATTTT. Its translation: CSARGGVTDTQYF.

The chain couples TRBV5-1 to TRBJ2-5, with D possibly TRBD1 on 7 matching bases. From germline, CDR1 is SGHRS and CDR2 YFSETQ. This CDR3 region has 14 residues. V shed 4 bases and J shed 5 bases, with 15 bases lying between them. CDR3 in amino acids: CASSTLQGRETQYF. As DNA, the CDR3 is TGCGCCAGCAGCACATTACAGGGGAGGGAGACCCAGTACTTC.

The chain carries TRBV9 and TRBJ2-1; 8 nucleotides line up with TRBD1. With 3 bases clipped from V and 4 bases from J, the junction kept 6 bases outside the gene matches. The germline V gene encodes CDR1 SGDLS and CDR2 YYNGEE. This CDR3 region has 15 residues. CDR3 amino acids: CASSGGQALYNEQFF. The CDR3 DNA sequence: TGTGCCAGCAGCGGGGGACAGGCGCTTTACAATGAGCAGTTCTTC. Full variable domain (outside the CDR3, taken from reference TRBV9 and TRBJ2-1): DSGVTQTPKHLITATGQRVTLRCSPRSGDLSVYWYQQSLDQGLQFLIQYYNGEERAKGNILERFSAQQFPDLHSELNLSSLELGDSALYFCASSGGQALYNEQFFGPGTRLTVL.

This clonotype was counted only a few times. A read error may account for a junction end that differs from germline. The chain has TRBV20-1 and TRBJ2-5; 7 bases match TRBD2. This CDR3 is built from 13 residues. The germline gives CDR1 DFQATT, CDR2 SNEGSKA (reference sequence). CDR3 coding DNA: TGCAGTGCTAGAGATGGGGGGGAAGAGACCCTGTACTTC. Translated: CSARDGGEETLYF.

This clonotype was seen repeatedly, ten times or more. A much larger clone lies one base from this, so it may be a read error. The chain uses TRBV12-3 or TRBV12-4 and TRBJ2-5; D is undetermined. The CDR3 runs to 10 residues. V was shortened by 8 bases and J by 1 base, with 2 bases between the two germline ends. The chain's CDR3 is CASGQETQYF. DNA of the CDR3: TGTGCCAGCGGCCAAGAGACCCAGTACTTC.

This clonotype has a handful of counts. V usage is TRBV20-1 and J usage is TRBJ2-7; 7 bases map to TRBD1. The CDR3 spans 15 residues. The V and J ends lost 2 bases and 4 bases, in that order; junction bases with no gene match: 11. Germline V gives CDR1 DFQATT, CDR2 SNEGSKA (reference sequence). The CDR3: CSARPARDRLYEQYF. The CDR3 bases are TGCAGTGCTAGACCGGCTAGGGACAGACTTTACGAGCAGTACTTC.